Listed here are 22 T cell receptor beta chains from one sample, sequenced in a study of beta chain features in type 1 diabetes. Study observations and caveats: People with Type 1 diabetes carried modestly yet significantly shorter TCRB CDR3s in all four CD4+ subsets.

The whole isolated RNA underwent reverse transcription, so sequencing captured expressed TCRB transcripts. Profiling relied on immunoSEQ multiplex PCR, and the TCRdb table lists in-frame clones only, not all of them. The table includes 640,000 or so clones, 11% to 15% detected once. Their antigens remain unidentified. Sequenced input: naive CD4+ T cells from blood. These TCRs come from a young man with type 1 diabetes.

The chain links TRBV5-1 to TRBJ1-4, with TRBD1 identical over 11 bases. The V and J ends lost 4 bases and 6 bases, in that order; junction bases with no gene match: 2. Germline V lookup: CDR1 SGHRS, CDR2 YFSETQ. The CDR3 loop spans 14 amino acids. CDR3: CASSLDRGHEKLFF. CDR3 DNA: TGCGCCAGCAGCCTGGACAGGGGGCATGAAAAACTGTTTTTT.

The rearrangement uses TRBV2 and TRBJ2-2, with unresolved D. V lost 3 bases and J 5 bases, leaving 10 bases between the germline ends. The germline CDR1 and CDR2 sequences are SNHLY and FYNNEI. The CDR3 has 14 amino acids. CDR3 sequence: CASSELRETGELFF. In nucleotides, the CDR3 is TGTGCCAGCAGTGAGTTAAGGGAAACCGGGGAGCTGTTTTTT.

In this sample, this clone turned up a few times. This rearrangement joins TRBV13 to TRBJ1-6, with TRBD1 identical over 7 bases. Looked up from germline, CDR1 is PRHDT and CDR2 is FYEKMQ (reference sequence). The CDR3 is 14 residues long. Trimming cost V 5 bases and J 8 bases; bases outside gene matches: 6. The CDR3: CASSLQGMYSPLHF. The CDR3 DNA sequence: TGTGCCAGCAGCCTACAGGGGATGTATTCACCCCTCCACTTT.

The V and J genes are TRBV14 and TRBJ2-1, with no clear D. Trimming shortened V by 4 bases and J by 8 bases, and 18 bases separated the two germline ends. The CDR3 covers 15 residues. Germline V gives CDR1 SGHDN, CDR2 FVKESK. CDR3 protein: CASSRTDLTFDEQFF. The DNA for the CDR3 is TGTGCCAGCAGCCGGACGGATTTGACATTCGATGAGCAGTTCTTC.

The V call is TRBV5-5, the J call TRBJ2-3; 9 positions match TRBD1. This CDR3 is built from 17 residues. Germline trimming cut 0 bases from V and 4 bases from J; bases unmatched to any gene: 9. Germline values: CDR1 SGHKS, CDR2 YYEKEE (reference sequence). The DNA for the CDR3 is TGTGCCAGCAGCTTGGTGGTAGGGCGACAGGGGGCAGATACGCAGTATTTT. It translates to CASSLVVGRQGADTQYF.

The chain is built from TRBV5-4 and TRBJ2-1, with no clear D. The germline gives CDR1 SGHNT, CDR2 YYREEE (reference sequence). V was shortened by 1 base and J by 7 bases, with 9 bases between the two germline ends. The CDR3 runs 13 residues. Here the CDR3 reads CASSLPNQNEQFF. CDR3 DNA sequence: TGTGCCAGCAGCTTGCCTAACCAAAATGAGCAGTTCTTC.

CDR3 sequence: CATRRGFSGNTIYF. CDR3 nucleotide sequence: TGTGCCACAAGAAGGGGGTTCTCTGGAAACACCATATATTTT. This sequence joins TRBV6-5 and TRBJ1-3; possibly TRBD1 for D (6 bases). The ends were cut back, 10 bases at V and 0 bases at J, with 13 bases in the middle. Germline V lookup: CDR1 MNHEY, CDR2 SVGAGI. The CDR3 runs to 14 residues.

This clone turned up a few times. The V call is TRBV4-3, the J call TRBJ2-5; D might be TRBD1 (6 bases). Per germline, CDR1 LGHNA and CDR2 YSLEER. Trimming took 2 bases from V and 1 from J, leaving 29 bases between them. CDR3 length equals 21 residues. The DNA of the CDR3 is TGCGCCAGCAGCCAATTACACATCCCGCGGGCAGGGGCCGAGTCCCAAGAGACCCAGTACTTC. It is translated as CASSQLHIPRAGAESQETQYF.

This clone was seen a few times. The chain links TRBV27 to TRBJ2-3; maybe TRBD1 (5 bases). This CDR3 region has 12 residues. Trimming stripped 3 bases from V and 9 bases from J, with 10 bases between. Germline V gene sequence: CDR1 MNHEY, CDR2 SMNVEV (reference sequence). CDR3 amino acids: CASSFGAETQYF. The CDR3 DNA is TGTGCCAGCAGTTTTGGGGCGGAGACGCAGTATTTT.

This clone was detected only a few times. The chain is built from TRBV4-1 and TRBJ2-3; 8 bases agree with TRBD1. The CDR3 covers 16 residues. J lost 0 bases, V lost 4 bases, and 6 bases had no gene match. In germline, CDR1 is MGHRA, CDR2 YSYEKL. In DNA form, the CDR3 reads TGCGCCAGCAGCCTACAGGGGGTACCTAGCACAGATACGCAGTATTTT. Translation: CASSLQGVPSTDTQYF.

The rearrangement links TRBV28 to TRBJ2-7; D is perhaps TRBD2 (6 bases). V lost 5 bases, J lost 13 bases, and 18 bases lay in between. CDR3 length: 12 residues. Germline loops: CDR1 MDHEN, CDR2 SYDVKM. For the CDR3, the DNA is TGTGCCAGCAGTCCTCCTCGGGACTCGACCTACTTC. Translated: CASSPPRDSTYF.

This chain uses TRBV9 with TRBJ2-1; 14 bases map to TRBD2. Germline loops: CDR1 SGDLS, CDR2 YYNGEE. Germline trimming cut 4 bases from V and 4 bases from J; bases unmatched to any gene: 4. There are 16 residues in the CDR3. Written as DNA, the CDR3 is TGTGCCAGCAGCCCCCGACTAGCGGGGGGGTACAATGAGCAGTTCTTC. Translated, it gives CASSPRLAGGYNEQFF.

The genes are TRBV11-3 and TRBJ2-2, with D unresolved. The length of the CDR3 is 14 residues. The V end was cut by 3 bases, the J end by 6 bases, with 11 bases between. Germline CDR1 and CDR2: SGHNT and YENEEA. The CDR3 spells CASSFDPGAGELFF. For the CDR3, the DNA is TGTGCCAGCAGCTTTGACCCGGGCGCCGGGGAGCTGTTTTTT.

The sample holds a few counts of this clone. The genes are TRBV7-6 and TRBJ2-7; TRBD2 aligns across 7 bases. Per germline, CDR1 SGHVS and CDR2 FNYEAQ. The CDR3 covers 12 residues. With V trimmed by 3 bases and J by 6 bases, 2 bases remained unmatched. For the CDR3, the DNA is TGTGCCAGCAGCTTCTCGGGGGGCGAGCAGTACTTC. Translating it yields CASSFSGGEQYF. The variable domain in full, completed from reference TRBV7-6 and TRBJ2-7, reads GAGVSQSPRYKVTKRGQDVALRCDPISGHVSLYWYRQALGQGPEFLTYFNYEAQQDKSGLPNDRFSAERPEGSISTLTIQRTEQRDSAMYRCASSFSGGEQYFGPGTRLTVT.

The V gene is TRBV5-1, the J gene TRBJ2-1; 8 nucleotides line up with TRBD1. V lost 4 bases, J lost 9 bases, and 9 bases stayed unmatched. Germline assignment: CDR1 SGHRS and CDR2 YFSETQ. This CDR3 has 14 residues. The CDR3 is CASSTPSGGSEQFF. The CDR3, as DNA: TGCGCCAGCAGCACACCTTCAGGGGGCAGTGAGCAGTTCTTC.

This clone was seen a few times. Written as DNA, the CDR3 is TGTGCCAGCATACCTAGCGGGGCGGGGGAGCAGTACTTC. Protein sequence: CASIPSGAGEQYF. This chain links TRBV6-6 with TRBJ2-7; 9 nucleotides align to TRBD2. CDR1 MNHNY and CDR2 SVGAGI come from the germline V gene (reference sequence). J gave up 7 bases and V 7 bases, and 8 bases lay outside the gene matches. The length of the CDR3 is 13 residues.

The chain has TRBV4-2 and TRBJ2-1; a weak D match, TRBD1 (5 bases). V was trimmed by 1 base and J by 1 base, leaving 23 bases between them. Germline V gives CDR1 LGHNA, CDR2 YNFKEQ. The CDR3 has 20 amino acids. The CDR3 DNA reads as TGTGCCAGCAGCCAAGTGCGAGGCAGTCTCCTCAAGGGGTCCTACAATGAGCAGTTCTTC. As protein: CASSQVRGSLLKGSYNEQFF.

The V gene is TRBV11-2, the J gene TRBJ2-1; 11 bases map to TRBD2. The germline V gene has CDR1 SGHAT and CDR2 FQNNGV. The CDR3 is 16 residues long. Trimming cost V 4 bases and J 0 bases; bases outside gene matches: 2. The CDR3 region has the DNA TGTGCCAGCAGCTCCACTAGCGGGAGCTCCTACAATGAGCAGTTCTTC. Its protein is CASSSTSGSSYNEQFF. Full variable domain (missing parts from reference TRBV11-2 and TRBJ2-1): EAGVAQSPRYKIIEKRQSVAFWCNPISGHATLYWYQQILGQGPKLLIQFQNNGVVDDSQLPKDRFSAERLKGVDSTLKIQPAKLEDSAVYLCASSSTSGSSYNEQFFGPGTRLTVL.

The chain joins TRBV9 to TRBJ2-5; perhaps TRBD2 as D (8 bases). The V end lost 5 bases, the J end lost 1 base, and 18 bases lay between the germline ends. This CDR3 comprises 16 residues. The germline V gene encodes CDR1 SGDLS and CDR2 YYNGEE. This chain's CDR3 is CASSSGGSGTQETQYF. CDR3 in DNA: TGTGCCAGCAGTTCAGGGGGTAGCGGGACCCAAGAGACCCAGTACTTC.

This clone was detected a few times. This chain connects TRBV25-1 to TRBJ1-2; possible D gene TRBD1, 5 bases. The germline gives CDR1 MGHDK, CDR2 SYGVNS. The CDR3 contains 13 residues. Trimming removed 3 bases at V and 7 bases at J, with 12 bases between. For the CDR3, the DNA is TGTGCCAGCAGTGACTGGGACTCATCTGGCTACACCTTC. Amino acid sequence: CASSDWDSSGYTF.

V usage is TRBV29-1 and J usage is TRBJ2-7; 8 nucleotides line up with TRBD1. Germline CDR1 SQVTM, CDR2 ANQGSEA. After removal of 8 bases from V and 7 bases from J, the junction contained 16 bases not matched to a gene. The CDR3 is made up of 14 amino acids. CDR3 amino acids: CSTKTGTGYPEQYF. The CDR3 nucleotides are TGCAGCACAAAAACCGGGACAGGCTACCCTGAGCAGTACTTC.

This clone was observed a few times. The J gene is TRBJ1-5, the V gene TRBV23-1; D is undetermined. TRBV23-1 belongs to the ORF category, with a function that is uncertain. V gave up 3 bases and J gave up 3 bases, with 6 bases separating them. This CDR3 is 13 amino acids long. CDR3 sequence: CASSHLPNQPQHF. DNA of the CDR3: TGCGCCAGCAGTCATCTCCCCAATCAGCCCCAGCATTTT.